One and the same sample provided the 19 T cell receptor beta chains below, sequenced in a study of OX40 agonist ivuxolimab in advanced cancers. The method was immunoSEQ multiplex PCR; TCRdb's version includes in-frame clones alone and lacks a portion of them. The data contain tens of thousands of clones, almost 90% of them singletons. The sequencing here drew on CD4+ or CD8+ T cells sorted from blood, taken in a trial of the OX40 agonist ivuxolimab. Every receptor here comes from an adult with an advanced solid tumor such as melanoma, head and neck, liver or kidney cancer.

The chain links TRBV25-1 to TRBJ1-4, with D tentatively TRBD1 (5 bases). Trimming removed 5 bases from V and 6 bases from J, with 16 bases in between. CDR3 size: 15 residues. The germline CDR1 and CDR2 sequences are MGHDK and SYGVNS. Here the CDR3 reads CASSRRGGKDEKLFF. For the CDR3, the DNA is TGTGCCAGCAGTCGCCGCGGGGGAAAGGATGAAAAACTGTTTTTT.

In its sample, this clone was seen once. This chain links TRBV5-1 with TRBJ2-1; TRBD2 matches 9 bases. Germline CDR1 is SGHRS and CDR2 is YFSETQ. V lost 2 bases and J lost 7; bases outside the gene matches: 7. This CDR3 has 15 residues. The CDR3 loop reads CASSFSGSTPNEQFF. The CDR3 nucleotides read TGCGCCAGCAGCTTTAGCGGGAGTACTCCTAATGAGCAGTTCTTC. Full variable domain (missing parts from reference TRBV5-1 and TRBJ2-1): KAGVTQTPRYLIKTRGQQVTLSCSPISGHRSVSWYQQTPGQGLQFLFEYFSETQRNKGNFPGRFSGRQFSNSRSEMNVSTLELGDSALYLCASSFSGSTPNEQFFGPGTRLTVL.

The V gene is TRBV6-5, the J gene TRBJ1-4; D is possibly TRBD1 (6 bases). V shed 3 bases and J shed 7 bases, with 15 bases lying between them. Per germline, CDR1 MNHEY and CDR2 SVGAGI. This CDR3 has 15 residues. Here the CDR3 reads CASSYGTGPGEKLFF. CDR3 DNA sequence: TGTGCCAGCAGTTATGGAACAGGGCCGGGTGAAAAACTGTTTTTT.

V and J are TRBV28 and TRBJ2-7, with 7 bases identical to TRBD1. The CDR3 is 17 residues long. The V and J ends lost 4 bases and 3 bases, in that order; junction bases with no gene match: 15. Germline-derived CDR1 and CDR2 are MDHEN and SYDVKM. CDR3 residues: CASSSQTRDSEVYEQYF. CDR3 bases: TGTGCCAGCAGTTCCCAAACTCGGGACAGCGAAGTCTACGAGCAGTACTTC.

The DNA of the CDR3 is TGCGCCAGCAGTGAGTTCCAGACAGGGCCCACTGAAGCTTTCTTT. This translates into CASSEFQTGPTEAFF. V gene TRBV10-1 combines with J gene TRBJ1-1, with 7 nucleotides matching TRBD1. Trimming took 1 base from V and 4 from J; bases not matched to a gene: 6. Germline V gives CDR1 WNHNN, CDR2 SYGVQD (reference sequence). The CDR3 runs 15 residues.

The rearrangement uses TRBV7-6 and TRBJ2-1; D is perhaps TRBD2 (6 bases). The ends were cut back, 2 bases at V and 4 bases at J, with 15 bases in the middle. Germline CDR1 is SGHVS and CDR2 is FNYEAQ. This CDR3 spans 16 amino acids. The CDR3 nucleotides are TGTGCCAGCAGCTTAAGCTTGTGGGAGGAATACAATGAGCAGTTCTTC. It codes for CASSLSLWEEYNEQFF.

This clone was seen just once. The genes are TRBV19 and TRBJ1-3; no clear D. The germline gives CDR1 LNHDA, CDR2 SQIVND (reference sequence). This CDR3 has 16 residues. V was clipped by 5 bases and J by 0 bases, with 14 bases between them. CDR3: CASSALHESSGNTIYF. Here the CDR3 DNA reads TGTGCCAGTAGTGCCTTACACGAGAGCTCTGGAAACACCATATATTTT.

This clone was seen a few times. V usage is TRBV5-1 and J usage is TRBJ2-7; D is perhaps TRBD1 or TRBD2 (5 bases each). The CDR3 is made up of 14 amino acids. Germline V gene lookup returns CDR1 SGHRS and CDR2 YFSETQ. V was pared by 0 bases and J by 5 bases, with 12 bases between. The CDR3 region has the DNA TGCGCCAGCAGCTTGGGAGGGGTTGAAGACGAGCAGTACTTC. It translates to CASSLGGVEDEQYF.

The chain links TRBV18 to TRBJ2-7, with 7 bases fitting TRBD1. The CDR3 covers 18 residues. J lost 3 bases, V lost 3 bases, and 17 bases had no gene match. Germline CDR1 and CDR2: KGHSH and LQKENI. As DNA, the CDR3 is TGTGCCAGCTCACCTGTCCGAGCCGGGACAGCCAAAGGCTACGAGCAGTACTTC. Its protein product is CASSPVRAGTAKGYEQYF. The entire variable domain, with the rest obtained from reference TRBV18 and TRBJ2-7, is as follows: NAGVMQNPRHLVRRRGQEARLRCSPMKGHSHVYWYRQLPEEGLKFMVYLQKENIIDESGMPKERFSAEFPKEGPSILRIQQVVRGDSAAYFCASSPVRAGTAKGYEQYFGPGTRLTVT.

The chain couples TRBV5-1 to TRBJ1-1; D is perhaps TRBD1 (6 bases). CDR3 length: 14 residues. Germline V CDR1 and CDR2: SGHRS, YFSETQ. V lost 2 bases and J lost 1, with 9 bases in between. Here the CDR3 DNA reads TGCGCCAGCAGCTTCGGGACACAGAACACTGAAGCTTTCTTT. It specifies CASSFGTQNTEAFF.

Here the CDR3 DNA reads TGTGCCAGCAGCCGTAACGGGGGCGAAAAATACGAGCAGTACTTC. Amino acids: CASSRNGGEKYEQYF. This sequence joins TRBV16 and TRBJ2-7; D is perhaps TRBD1 or TRBD2 (6 bases each). V lost 4 bases, J lost 4 bases, and 17 bases lay in between. The CDR3 has 15 amino acids. The germline gives CDR1 KGHSY, CDR2 FQNENV.

This chain uses TRBV18 with TRBJ2-5, with D unresolved. The CDR3 length is 17 residues. V lost 0 bases and J lost 7, with 21 bases in between. The germline V gene encodes CDR1 KGHSH and CDR2 LQKENI. DNA of the CDR3: TGTGCCAGCTCACCACCTATCGAAACAGCGACGATGGGGACCCAGTACTTC. Encoded protein: CASSPPIETATMGTQYF.

The V call is TRBV2, the J call TRBJ1-5; the D gene is possibly TRBD1 (5 bases). The length of the CDR3 is 14 residues. CDR1 and CDR2 (germline): SNHLY, FYNNEI. The ends were cut back, 3 bases at V and 5 bases at J, with 11 bases in the middle. Written as DNA, the CDR3 is TGTGCCAGCAGTGACGATGGGACCTATCAGCCCCAGCATTTT. Translation gives CASSDDGTYQPQHF.

The CDR3, as DNA: TGTGCCAGTAGAGCCGGGACAGGGGGGTCCTACGAGCAGTACTTC. It yields the protein CASRAGTGGSYEQYF. The rearrangement joins TRBV19 to TRBJ2-7; TRBD1 matches 11 bases. The ends lost 6 bases at V and 1 base at J; junction bases unmatched: 5. The germline CDR1 and CDR2 sequences are LNHDA and SQIVND (reference sequence). This CDR3 has 15 residues.

The rearrangement links TRBV28 to TRBJ1-5; 10 nucleotides line up with TRBD1. V gave up 7 bases and J gave up 6 bases; unmatched junction bases: 12. The CDR3 totals 16 residues. The germline gives CDR1 MDHEN, CDR2 SYDVKM. This CDR3 is CASIGWDRGLSQPQHF. In DNA form, the CDR3 reads TGTGCCAGCATTGGTTGGGACAGGGGCTTGAGTCAGCCCCAGCATTTT. The full variable domain, its missing parts supplied by reference TRBV28 and TRBJ1-5, is DVKVTQSSRYLVKRTGEKVFLECVQDMDHENMFWYRQDPGLGLRLIYFSYDVKMKEKGDIPEGYSVSREKKERFSLILESASTNQTSMYLCASIGWDRGLSQPQHFGDGTRLSIL.

The V gene is TRBV27, the J gene TRBJ2-1, with D tentatively TRBD2 (7 bases). This CDR3 has 17 amino acids. The V gene's germline CDR1 is MNHEY and CDR2 SMNVEV (reference sequence). The V and J ends lost 5 bases and 4 bases respectively, with 21 bases between them. The chain's CDR3 is CASSPYSQGGFYNEQFF. CDR3 nucleotide sequence: TGTGCCAGCAGTCCCTACTCACAGGGAGGGTTTTACAATGAGCAGTTCTTC.

The CDR3 bases are TGTGCCAGCAGCTTAGACAGGGTGATCCCCGGGGAGCTGTTTTTT. Encoded protein: CASSLDRVIPGELFF. V usage is TRBV11-2 and J usage is TRBJ2-2; possible D gene TRBD1, 5 bases. CDR1 SGHAT and CDR2 FQNNGV come from the germline V gene. Trimming removed 0 bases from V and 6 bases from J, with 11 bases in between. This CDR3 has 15 amino acids.

V usage is TRBV28 and J usage is TRBJ1-2; TRBD1 is a possible D gene (6 bases). This CDR3 comprises 13 residues. Germline assignment: CDR1 MDHEN and CDR2 SYDVKM. Trimming shortened V by 3 bases and J by 7 bases, and 12 bases separated the two germline ends. Here the CDR3 reads CASSLPGTTGYTF. CDR3 DNA: TGTGCCAGCAGTTTGCCCGGGACAACTGGCTACACCTTC.

J is TRBJ2-7 and V is TRBV7-2, with 9 bases matching TRBD2. Germline values: CDR1 SGHTA, CDR2 FQGNSA. This CDR3 comprises 15 residues. Unmatched junction bases numbered 4, after V lost 1 base and J lost 3 bases. The CDR3 region has the DNA TGTGCCAGCAGCTTAGGAGGACTAGCGAGCTACGAGCAGTACTTC. This sequence encodes CASSLGGLASYEQYF.